This T cell receptor (beta chain) derives from a study of CD8+CD57+ T cells in acquired aplastic anemia. Overall study: An average of approximately 3.2 ug of DNA was obtained from sorted CD4+ and CD8+ cells.

V lost 3 bases to trimming and J lost 6 bases, with 16 bases between them. This CDR3 region has 15 residues. Germline V lookup: CDR1 SNHLY, CDR2 FYNNEI. Genomic DNA provided the template from which TCR beta VDJ and CDR3 profiles were obtained. TCRdb processed the reads anew with MiXCR; each CDR3 protein has one entry. The sample has around 150,000 distinct CDR3 sequences; 45% to 55% are singletons. To note about this clonotype: Its target is unknown.

Selection for sequencing was limited to patients who had shown CD8+CD57+ cell expansion by flow cytometry. Study-wide results and caveats: Patients and controls shared about 30 CD8+ CDR3 sequences, which appeared highly expressed in patients and within their immunodominant clones. Levels of CD8+ Simpson's diversity were not significantly distinct in patients versus controls.

The sample was sorted CD4+, CD8+, or CD8+CD57+ T cells (not recorded which) from PBMCs. V and J are TRBV2 and TRBJ2-3; TRBD2 might be the D (6 bases). The TCR was taken from a human donor with aplastic anemia. This CDR3 is CASSDLTGRRDTQYF. CDR3 nucleotides: TGTGCCAGCAGTGACTTGACCGGGAGAAGGGATACGCAGTATTTT.